A selection of T cell receptor beta chains follows, all from one sample in a study of CD8 T cells in Susac syndrome. TCRdb recomputed calls from the immunoSEQ multiplex PCR reads with MiXCR, one row per CDR3 protein. The table shows under 250,000 distinct CDR3 sequences, with 93% occurring only once. Sequencing input: CD4+ T cells from PBMCs. Every receptor here comes from a human donor with multiple sclerosis. CDR3s include the opening cysteine and the closing phenylalanine or tryptophan. A D gene is named only where the DNA matches it firmly. Rows may omit the clone size; those that give it use once, few, many or a size class.

clone size | D gene | J gene | V gene | CDR3 protein | CDR3 DNA
. | . | TRBJ1-2 | TRBV30 | CAWRVAGDGGYTF | TGTGCCTGGAGGGTGGCAGGGGACGGTGGCTACACCTTC
. | . | TRBJ1-2 | TRBV25-1 | CASSESAPVGGYGYTF | TGTGCCAGCAGTGAATCAGCACCGGTGGGGGGCTATGGCTACACCTTC
. | TRBD1 | TRBJ2-1 | TRBV19 | CASSRDRGNEQFF | TGTGCCAGTAGCCGGGACAGGGGGAATGAGCAGTTCTTC
. | TRBD2 | TRBJ2-1 | TRBV20-1 | CSARDPGLAGHNEQFF | TGCAGTGCTAGAGATCCGGGACTAGCGGGACACAATGAGCAGTTCTTC
once | . | TRBJ1-4 | TRBV3-1 | CASSQEGEKLFF | TGTGCCAGCAGCCAAGAGGGTGAAAAACTGTTTTTT
. | . | TRBJ2-1 | TRBV30 | CAWSGLIGNEQFF | TGTGCCTGGAGTGGCCTTATAGGGAATGAGCAGTTCTTC
. | . | TRBJ2-2 | TRBV12-5 | CASGIISGRNTGELFF | TGTGCTAGTGGTATTATATCGGGGAGGAACACCGGGGAGCTGTTTTTT
. | . | TRBJ2-5 | TRBV28 | CASSPQKETQYF | TGTGCCAGCAGTCCACAGAAAGAGACCCAGTACTTC
. | TRBD1 | TRBJ2-3 | TRBV5-1 | CASSPEGRGLDTQYF | TGCGCCAGCAGTCCCGAGGGAAGGGGGCTAGATACGCAGTATTTT
. | TRBD2 | TRBJ2-7 | TRBV11-2 | CASSLERGSYEQYF | TGTGCCAGCAGCTTAGAGCGGGGGAGCTACGAGCAGTACTTC
. | . | TRBJ2-5 | TRBV7-2 | CASSRNPQGFGTQYF | TGTGCCAGCAGCCGAAACCCCCAGGGCTTTGGGACCCAGTACTTC
. | TRBD1 | TRBJ1-2 | TRBV9 | CASSGVRTGGDDYGYTF | TGTGCCAGCAGCGGTGTCAGAACAGGGGGCGACGACTATGGCTACACCTTC
. | TRBD2 | TRBJ2-5 | TRBV5-4 | CASSSQLADQETQYF | TGTGCCAGCAGCTCGCAACTAGCGGACCAAGAGACCCAGTACTTC
. | TRBD1 | TRBJ1-2 | TRBV2 | CASSEARGHGYTF | TGTGCCAGCAGTGAAGCCAGGGGGCACGGCTACACCTTC
. | . | TRBJ2-3 | TRBV29-1 | CSVEAAAGAVTDTQYF | TGCAGCGTTGAAGCCGCCGCAGGGGCTGTGACAGATACGCAGTATTTT
. | TRBD1 | TRBJ2-7 | TRBV3-1 | CASSQETGQSRSQYF | TGTGCCAGCAGCCAAGAGACGGGACAGTCGCGGTCGCAGTACTTC
. | . | TRBJ1-2 | TRBV27 | CASSFSLGALNYGYTF | TGTGCCAGCAGCTTCTCCCTCGGGGCGCTAAACTATGGCTACACCTTC
. | . | TRBJ2-3 | TRBV29-1 | CSPRFGYTQYF | TGCAGCCCTCGGTTTGGGTATACGCAGTATTTT
once | TRBD1 | TRBJ1-2 | TRBV29-1 | CSVEETGANYGYTF | TGCAGCGTTGAAGAAACAGGGGCTAACTATGGCTACACCTTC
. | . | TRBJ1-1 | TRBV24-1 | CATSDPGRTEAFF | TGTGCCACCAGTGATCCGGGTCGAACTGAAGCTTTCTTT
. | . | TRBJ2-5 | TRBV12-3/TRBV12-4 | CASAAPDGLQETQYF | TGTGCCAGCGCAGCCCCGGACGGACTACAAGAGACCCAGTACTTC
once | . | TRBJ1-2 | TRBV7-9 | CASSLDQGPYGYTF | TGTGCCAGCAGCTTAGACCAGGGCCCCTATGGCTACACCTTC
. | . | TRBJ2-6 | TRBV20-1 | CSAFRDPGANVLTF | TGCAGTGCTTTTAGGGATCCTGGGGCCAACGTCCTGACTTTC
. | TRBD2 | TRBJ2-3 | TRBV20-1 | CSASIAGVTDTQYF | TGCAGTGCTAGTATCGCGGGAGTCACAGATACGCAGTATTTT
. | . | TRBJ2-3 | TRBV7-8 | CASSGPRDTDTQYF | TGTGCCAGCAGCGGACCGCGGGACACAGATACGCAGTATTTT
. | . | TRBJ1-5 | TRBV2 | CASDTSGPGQPQHF | TGTGCCAGTGATACGTCGGGTCCGGGTCAGCCCCAGCATTTT
. | TRBD1 | TRBJ1-6 | TRBV15 | CATSTNRGQGAYNSPLHF | TGTGCCACCAGCACCAACAGGGGACAGGGGGCGTACAATTCACCCCTCCACTTT
. | TRBD1 | TRBJ2-3 | TRBV11-2 | CASSPRDRRSTDTQYF | TGTGCCAGCAGCCCCCGGGACAGGAGAAGCACAGATACGCAGTATTTT
. | TRBD2 | TRBJ2-7 | TRBV5-1 | CASSLVGGAYEQYF | TGCGCCAGCAGCTTGGTTGGGGGGGCCTACGAGCAGTACTTC
. | TRBD1 | TRBJ1-5 | TRBV5-1 | CASSPQGANNQPQHF | TGCGCCAGCAGCCCTCAGGGGGCGAACAATCAGCCCCAGCATTTT
. | . | TRBJ1-2 | TRBV5-4 | CASKGRGEDYGYTF | TGTGCCAGCAAGGGGCGGGGGGAGGACTATGGCTACACCTTC
. | TRBD2 | TRBJ2-7 | TRBV4-1 | CASSLTGTSDYEQYF | TGCGCCAGCAGCCTTACCGGGACTAGCGATTACGAGCAGTACTTC
. | . | TRBJ1-2 | TRBV11-3 | CASSPTASNYGYTF | TGTGCCAGCAGCCCGACAGCCTCTAACTATGGCTACACCTTC
. | . | TRBJ2-5 | TRBV20-1 | CSARDGGATETQYF | TGCAGTGCTAGAGATGGGGGGGCCACAGAGACCCAGTACTTC
. | TRBD2 | TRBJ2-5 | TRBV11-2 | CASSKGLAGVEETQYF | TGTGCCAGCAGCAAGGGACTAGCGGGAGTGGAAGAGACCCAGTACTTC
. | TRBD1 | TRBJ1-2 | TRBV28 | CASSLRQGNYGYTF | TGTGCCAGCAGTTTACGACAGGGTAACTATGGCTACACCTTC
once | TRBD1 | TRBJ2-7 | TRBV7-9 | CASSFNRGDEQYF | TGTGCCAGCAGCTTTAACAGGGGGGACGAGCAGTACTTC
. | . | TRBJ2-3 | TRBV29-1 | CSLAATSTDTQYF | TGCTCGCTTGCGGCTACTAGCACAGATACGCAGTATTTT
. | . | TRBJ1-2 | TRBV6-5 | CASSPLSVSYGYTF | TGTGCCAGCAGTCCCCTCTCCGTTTCTTATGGCTACACCTTC
. | TRBD1 | TRBJ2-5 | TRBV20-1 | CSARDVRTGRETQYF | TGCAGTGCTAGAGATGTAAGGACAGGGAGGGAGACCCAGTACTTC
once | . | TRBJ1-4 | TRBV18 | CASSKDSTATNEKLFF | TGTGCCAGCTCGAAAGACAGCACTGCAACTAATGAAAAACTGTTTTTT
. | . | TRBJ2-5 | TRBV6-5 | CASSLGRDWQETQYF | TGTGCCAGCAGTTTAGGCCGGGACTGGCAAGAGACCCAGTACTTC
. | . | TRBJ1-6 | TRBV14 | CASSQRGGAYNSPLHF | TGTGCCAGCAGCCAAAGAGGGGGGGCTTATAATTCACCCCTCCACTTT
. | . | TRBJ2-5 | TRBV5-1 | CASSSYRETQYF | TGCGCCAGCAGCTCCTACCGGGAGACCCAGTACTTC
. | . | TRBJ2-3 | TRBV12-3/TRBV12-4 | CATGGVDTQYF | TGTGCCACAGGGGGGGTAGATACGCAGTATTTT
once | TRBD1 | TRBJ2-3 | TRBV5-1 | CASRSGGVTDTQYF | TGCGCCAGCAGATCAGGGGGCGTGACAGATACGCAGTATTTT
once | . | TRBJ1-2 | TRBV20-1 | CSAPDGLHGYTF | TGCAGTGCCCCGGATGGGCTACATGGCTACACCTTC
. | . | TRBJ1-2 | TRBV14 | CASSQDSTPSYGYTF | TGTGCCAGCAGCCAAGATTCGACACCCTCATATGGCTACACCTTC
. | . | TRBJ2-1 | TRBV9 | CASSVEGFSYNEQFF | TGTGCCAGCAGCGTGGAGGGGTTCTCCTACAATGAGCAGTTCTTC
once | . | TRBJ2-5 | TRBV5-6 | CASSFRAGVETQYF | TGTGCCAGCAGCTTCCGGGCAGGGGTCGAGACCCAGTACTTC
. | . | TRBJ2-3 | TRBV12-3/TRBV12-4 | CASSFRGTDTQYF | TGTGCCAGCAGTTTCAGGGGCACAGATACGCAGTATTTT
. | TRBD1 | TRBJ2-1 | TRBV5-1 | CASSLGDSNEQFF | TGCGCCAGCAGCTTGGGGGACAGCAATGAGCAGTTCTTC
. | TRBD1 | TRBJ1-5 | TRBV29-1 | CSVSTGGYQPQHF | TGCAGCGTCTCAACAGGGGGTTATCAGCCCCAGCATTTT
. | . | TRBJ1-1 | TRBV10-3 | CAISGQQGGFTEAFF | TGTGCCATCAGTGGTCAACAGGGAGGTTTCACTGAAGCTTTCTTT